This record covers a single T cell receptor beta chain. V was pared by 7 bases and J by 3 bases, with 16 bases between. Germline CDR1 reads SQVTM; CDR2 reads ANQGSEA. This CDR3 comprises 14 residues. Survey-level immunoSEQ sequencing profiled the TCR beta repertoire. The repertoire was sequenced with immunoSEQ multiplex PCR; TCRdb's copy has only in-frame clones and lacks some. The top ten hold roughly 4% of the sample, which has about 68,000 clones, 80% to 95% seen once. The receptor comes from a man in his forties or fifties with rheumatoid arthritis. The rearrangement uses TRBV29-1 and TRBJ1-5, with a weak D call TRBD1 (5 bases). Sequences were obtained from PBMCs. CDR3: CSAVDSGVNQPQHF. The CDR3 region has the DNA TGCAGCGCCGTCGACAGCGGAGTCAATCAGCCCCAGCATTTT. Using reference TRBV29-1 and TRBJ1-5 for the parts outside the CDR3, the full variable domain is SAVISQKPSRDICQRGTSLTIQCQVDSQVTMMFWYRQQPGQSLTLIATANQGSEATYESGFVIDKFPISRPNLTFSTLTVSNMSPEDSSIYLCSAVDSGVNQPQHFGDGTRLSIL.